A selection of T cell receptor beta chains follows, all from one sample in a study of blood T cell repertoires in COVID-19. The method was immunoSEQ multiplex PCR; TCRdb's version includes in-frame clones alone and lacks a portion of them. This table has roughly 220,000 clones, 70% to 90% appearing once. The specimen sequenced was peripheral blood. These receptors originate from a man aged 50-59 years who had recovered from COVID-19. CDR3s include the opening cysteine and the closing phenylalanine or tryptophan. A D gene is named only where the DNA matches it firmly. Rows give clone size only sometimes, using once, few, many, or a class for an expanded clone.

D,J,size,V,CDR3,DNA
.,TRBJ2-5,.,TRBV12-3/TRBV12-4,CASTLGLGGTQYF,TGTGCCAGCACTCTAGGACTAGGGGGGACCCAGTACTTC
.,TRBJ2-2,.,TRBV6-6,CASSYGGTNTGELFF,TGTGCCAGCAGTTACGGAGGGACGAACACCGGGGAGCTGTTTTTT
.,TRBJ1-2,.,TRBV24-1,CATSDPAQGPAKGYTF,TGTGCCACCAGTGATCCAGCCCAGGGGCCAGCAAAGGGCTACACCTTC
TRBD1,TRBJ1-6,.,TRBV9,CASSDRQGASNSPLHF,TGTGCCAGCAGCGACCGACAGGGGGCGAGTAATTCACCCCTCCACTTT
.,TRBJ2-7,.,TRBV18,CASSQNYEQYF,TGTGCCAGCTCCCAAAACTACGAGCAGTACTTC
.,TRBJ2-1,.,TRBV28,CASSTGLRNEQFF,TGTGCCAGCAGCACGGGATTAAGAAATGAGCAGTTCTTC
.,TRBJ1-5,once,TRBV27,CASSLPPGPRGNQPQHF,TGTGCCAGCAGTTTGCCACCGGGTCCTCGAGGCAATCAGCCCCAGCATTTT
.,TRBJ2-3,.,TRBV21-1,CATGGTQYF,TGTGCCACCGGGGGGACGCAGTATTTT
.,TRBJ2-3,.,TRBV18,CASSPVGADTQYF,TGTGCCAGCTCACCGGTGGGAGCGGATACGCAGTATTTT
TRBD2,TRBJ2-2,.,TRBV19,CASRSGRARGTGELFF,TGTGCCAGTAGAAGCGGGAGGGCCCGGGGCACCGGGGAGCTGTTTTTT
TRBD1,TRBJ1-2,.,TRBV7-9,CASSERQGGYTF,TGTGCCAGCAGCGAGCGACAGGGTGGCTACACCTTC
.,TRBJ1-2,.,TRBV4-1,CASSQAGGHYGYTF,TGCGCCAGCAGCCAGGCTGGGGGCCACTATGGCTACACCTTC
TRBD1,TRBJ1-2,.,TRBV6-1,CASSAVAIQGGYGYTF,TGTGCCAGCAGTGCGGTGGCGATACAGGGGGGATATGGCTACACCTTC
.,TRBJ1-2,once,TRBV7-9,CASSLIPGTGVYGYTF,TGTGCCAGCAGCCTCATCCCGGGGACGGGAGTCTATGGCTACACCTTC
.,TRBJ2-1,.,TRBV4-1,CASSLGSESYNEQFF,TGCGCCAGCAGCCTCGGTAGCGAGTCCTACAATGAGCAGTTCTTC
TRBD1,TRBJ1-4,.,TRBV6-5,CASRRDRVNEKLFF,TGTGCCAGCAGAAGGGACAGGGTTAATGAAAAACTGTTTTTT
.,TRBJ2-1,.,TRBV29-1,CSVATSREFF,TGCAGCGTGGCGACTAGTAGGGAGTTCTTC
.,TRBJ2-5,.,TRBV19,CASRPRGMGETQYF,TGTGCCAGTAGACCAAGGGGGATGGGAGAGACCCAGTACTTC
TRBD2,TRBJ2-7,.,TRBV5-1,CASSLTSGSGMGYEQYF,TGCGCCAGCAGCTTGACTAGCGGGAGCGGAATGGGCTACGAGCAGTACTTC
TRBD2,TRBJ2-7,.,TRBV28,CATVGGLASYEQYF,TGTGCCACCGTTGGTGGACTAGCCTCTTACGAGCAGTACTTC
TRBD2,TRBJ2-1,once,TRBV6-5,CASSLPGLNNEQFF,TGTGCCAGCAGTCTTCCGGGACTAAACAATGAGCAGTTCTTC
TRBD1,TRBJ1-4,.,TRBV19,CASSIVGQGQEKLFF,TGTGCCAGTAGTATAGTCGGACAGGGGCAGGAAAAACTGTTTTTT
TRBD2,TRBJ2-5,.,TRBV5-5,CASSLAGGGETQYF,TGTGCCAGCAGCTTGGCGGGAGGGGGGGAGACCCAGTACTTC
TRBD1,TRBJ1-3,few,TRBV7-7,CASSPGTASGNTIYF,TGTGCCAGCAGCCCAGGGACAGCCTCTGGAAACACCATATATTTT
TRBD1,TRBJ2-4,few,TRBV6-5,CASSRDSYKNIQYF,TGTGCCAGCAGTAGGGACAGCTACAAAAACATTCAGTACTTC
TRBD2,TRBJ2-3,.,TRBV10-3,CAISKAGPRRTDTQYF,TGTGCCATCAGCAAAGCGGGGCCCCGGCGGACAGATACGCAGTATTTT
.,TRBJ1-1,.,TRBV29-1,CSAGGILNTEAFF,TGCAGCGCCGGAGGGATTCTTAACACTGAAGCTTTCTTT
.,TRBJ1-1,.,TRBV24-1,CATSRGLGEAFF,TGTGCCACCAGCAGGGGCTTGGGAGAAGCTTTCTTT